Shown below are 6 T cell receptor beta chains from a single sample sequenced in a study of beta chain features in type 1 diabetes. Reverse transcribing all isolated RNA meant expressed TCRB transcripts were sequenced. Using immunoSEQ multiplex PCR, the repertoire was profiled, and TCRdb retains in-frame clones only, with some absent. The table records 70,000 to 95,000 clones, around a third of them present only once. Material: stem cell memory CD4+ T cells from blood. These receptors all stem from a woman between 18 and 29 years old in good health.

This clone appeared a few times. The chain joins TRBV18 to TRBJ2-7; the match to TRBD1 covers 8 bases. This CDR3 is built from 13 residues. Germline trimming cut 3 bases from V and 6 bases from J; bases unmatched to any gene: 4. CDR1 is KGHSH and CDR2 is LQKENI in the germline V gene. The CDR3 here is CASSPDRDLEQYF. The CDR3 nucleotides read TGTGCCAGCTCACCGGACAGGGACCTCGAGCAGTACTTC.

This chain uses TRBV9 with TRBJ2-3, with 11 bases lining up with TRBD1. The junction had 9 bases not matched to a gene; V was cut back by 4 bases and J by 5 bases. The CDR3 runs 16 residues. Germline lookup yields CDR1 SGDLS and CDR2 YYNGEE. This CDR3 reads CASSSRTGGEGDTQYF. CDR3 nucleotides: TGTGCCAGCAGCTCCCGGACAGGGGGCGAAGGAGATACGCAGTATTTT.

The chain is built from TRBV11-2 and TRBJ2-7; D unresolved. V shed 1 base and J shed 9 bases, with 10 bases lying between them. CDR1 is SGHAT, CDR2 FQNNGV, per germline. The CDR3 sequence is 12 residues long. This CDR3 reads CASSLVGVLQYF. Written as DNA, the CDR3 is TGTGCCAGCAGCTTAGTTGGAGTCTTGCAGTACTTC. The full variable domain, its missing parts supplied by reference TRBV11-2 and TRBJ2-7, is EAGVAQSPRYKIIEKRQSVAFWCNPISGHATLYWYQQILGQGPKLLIQFQNNGVVDDSQLPKDRFSAERLKGVDSTLKIQPAKLEDSAVYLCASSLVGVLQYFGPGTRLTVT.

The table lists this clone with a few counts. V and J are TRBV6-5 and TRBJ2-5, with TRBD1 as a possible D gene (6 bases). This CDR3 has 14 amino acids. The germline V gene has CDR1 MNHEY and CDR2 SVGAGI. V shed 7 bases and J shed 2 bases, with 14 bases lying between them. The CDR3 coding sequence is TGTGCCAGCACGGAACCCGGGACACAAGAGACCCAGTACTTC. Translation: CASTEPGTQETQYF.

This clone was detected only a few times. V gene TRBV19 combines with J gene TRBJ2-4; possibly TRBD2 for D (5 bases). V lost 3 bases, J lost 1 base, and 22 bases lay in between. The germline gives CDR1 LNHDA, CDR2 SQIVND (reference sequence). The CDR3 spans 19 residues. The CDR3 spells CASSINAGFTNQAKNIQYF. CDR3 coding DNA: TGTGCCAGTAGTATTAACGCGGGTTTTACCAACCAGGCCAAAAACATTCAGTACTTC.

This clone was seen only a few times. The chain recombines TRBV10-3 with TRBJ1-2; D remains unclear. V lost 2 bases, J lost 4 bases, and 11 bases lay in between. Looked up from germline, CDR1 is ENHRY and CDR2 is SYGVKD. The CDR3 loop spans 14 amino acids. This chain's CDR3 is CAISEGRESYGYTF. The CDR3 DNA is TGTGCCATCAGTGAGGGAAGGGAGAGCTATGGCTACACCTTC.